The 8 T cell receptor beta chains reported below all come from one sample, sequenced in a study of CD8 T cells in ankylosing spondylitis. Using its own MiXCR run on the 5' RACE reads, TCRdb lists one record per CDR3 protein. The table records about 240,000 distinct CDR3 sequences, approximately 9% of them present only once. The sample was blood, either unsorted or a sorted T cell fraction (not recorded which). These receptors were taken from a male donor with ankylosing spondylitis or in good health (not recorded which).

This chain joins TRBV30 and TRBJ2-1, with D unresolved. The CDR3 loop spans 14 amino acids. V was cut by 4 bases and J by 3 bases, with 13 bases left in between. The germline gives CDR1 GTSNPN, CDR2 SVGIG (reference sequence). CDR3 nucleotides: TGTGCCTGGACTCACTGGGCAGGCTACAATGAGCAGTTCTTC. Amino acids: CAWTHWAGYNEQFF. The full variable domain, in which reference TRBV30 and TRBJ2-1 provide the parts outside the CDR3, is SQTIHQWPATLVQPVGSPLSLECTVEGTSNPNLYWYRQAAGRGLQLLFYSVGIGQISSEVPQNLSASRPQDRQFILSSKKLLLSDSGFYLCAWTHWAGYNEQFFGPGTRLTVL.

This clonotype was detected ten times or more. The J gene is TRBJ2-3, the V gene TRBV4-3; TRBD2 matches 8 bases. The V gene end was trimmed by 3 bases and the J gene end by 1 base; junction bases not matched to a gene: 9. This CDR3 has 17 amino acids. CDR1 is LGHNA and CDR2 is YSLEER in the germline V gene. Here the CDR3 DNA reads TGCGCCAGCAGCCAGGAAGGGACTAGAGGCGGCACAGATACGCAGTATTTT. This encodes CASSQEGTRGGTDTQYF.

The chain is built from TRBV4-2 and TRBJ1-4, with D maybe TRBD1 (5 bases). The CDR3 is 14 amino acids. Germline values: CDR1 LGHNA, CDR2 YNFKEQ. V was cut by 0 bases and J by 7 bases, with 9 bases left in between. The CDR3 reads CASSQERGGEKLFF. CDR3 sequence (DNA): TGTGCCAGCAGCCAAGAAAGGGGCGGTGAAAAACTGTTTTTT.

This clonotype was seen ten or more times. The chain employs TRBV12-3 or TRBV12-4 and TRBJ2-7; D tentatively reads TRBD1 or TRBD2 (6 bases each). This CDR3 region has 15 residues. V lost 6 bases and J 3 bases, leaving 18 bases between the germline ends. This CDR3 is CASSWGAGVFYEQYF. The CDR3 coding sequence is TGTGCCAGCAGCTGGGGGGCAGGGGTCTTCTACGAGCAGTACTTC.

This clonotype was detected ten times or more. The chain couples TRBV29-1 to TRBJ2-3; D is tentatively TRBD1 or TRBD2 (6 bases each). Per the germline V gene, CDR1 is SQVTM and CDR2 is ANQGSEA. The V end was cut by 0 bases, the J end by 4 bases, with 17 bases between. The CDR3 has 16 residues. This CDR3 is CSVEEGSGARADTQYF. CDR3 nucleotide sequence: TGCAGCGTTGAAGAGGGCTCGGGGGCCCGGGCAGATACGCAGTATTTT.

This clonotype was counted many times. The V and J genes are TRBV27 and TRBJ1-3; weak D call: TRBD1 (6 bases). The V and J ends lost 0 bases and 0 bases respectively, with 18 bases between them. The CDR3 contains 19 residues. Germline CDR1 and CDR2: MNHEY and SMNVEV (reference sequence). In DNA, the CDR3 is TGTGCCAGCAGTTTATCCCCTCCCGACAGGTCCCTCTCTGGAAACACCATATATTTT. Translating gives CASSLSPPDRSLSGNTIYF.

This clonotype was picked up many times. The CDR3 nucleotides read TGTGCCAGCAGTTTAGGGGTCAGGGGGGTGGAGAACACTGAAGCTTTCTTT. Its protein product is CASSLGVRGVENTEAFF. V gene TRBV12-3 or TRBV12-4 combines with J gene TRBJ1-1, with TRBD1 matching 7 bases. The CDR3 spans 17 residues. With 1 base clipped from V and 1 base from J, the junction kept 9 bases outside the gene matches.

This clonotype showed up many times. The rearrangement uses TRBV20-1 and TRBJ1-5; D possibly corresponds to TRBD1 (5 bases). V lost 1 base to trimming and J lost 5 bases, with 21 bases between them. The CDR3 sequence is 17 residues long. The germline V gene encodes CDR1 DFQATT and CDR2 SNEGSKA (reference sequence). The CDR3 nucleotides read TGCAGTGCTAGAGCCCGAGGAAATCAGGGCAGGGATCAGCCCCAGCATTTT. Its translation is CSARARGNQGRDQPQHF.